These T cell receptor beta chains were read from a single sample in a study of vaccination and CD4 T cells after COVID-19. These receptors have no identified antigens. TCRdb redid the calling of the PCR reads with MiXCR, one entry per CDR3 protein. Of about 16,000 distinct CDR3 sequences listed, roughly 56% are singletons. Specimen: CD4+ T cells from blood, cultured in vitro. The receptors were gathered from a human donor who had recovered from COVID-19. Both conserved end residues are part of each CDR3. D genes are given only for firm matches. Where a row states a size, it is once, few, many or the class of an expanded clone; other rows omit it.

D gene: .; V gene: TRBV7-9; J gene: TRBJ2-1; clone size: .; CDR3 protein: CASQDRTNEQFF; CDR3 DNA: TGTGCCAGCCAGGACCGGACGAATGAGCAGTTCTTC
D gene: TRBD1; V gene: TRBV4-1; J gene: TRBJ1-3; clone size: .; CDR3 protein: CASSQRQGGGNTIYF; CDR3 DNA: TGCGCCAGCAGCCAAAGACAGGGGGGAGGAAACACCATATATTTT
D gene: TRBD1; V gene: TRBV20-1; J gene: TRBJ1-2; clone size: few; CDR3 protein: CSASRQGSGTF; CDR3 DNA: TGCAGTGCCAGTCGACAGGGATCGGGGACCTTC
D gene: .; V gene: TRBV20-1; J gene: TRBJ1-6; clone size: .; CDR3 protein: CSARELRAGSPLHF; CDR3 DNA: TGCAGTGCTAGAGAGCTGCGGGCGGGTTCACCCCTCCACTTT
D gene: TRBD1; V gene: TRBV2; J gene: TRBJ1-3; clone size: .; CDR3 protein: CASSRTGGNTIYF; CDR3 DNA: TGTGCCAGCAGTCGGACAGGTGGAAACACCATATATTTT
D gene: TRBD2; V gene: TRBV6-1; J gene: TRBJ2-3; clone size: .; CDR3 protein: CASSRLGLAGNTDTQYF; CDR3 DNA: TGTGCCAGCAGCCGCCTTGGACTAGCGGGGAACACAGATACGCAGTATTTT
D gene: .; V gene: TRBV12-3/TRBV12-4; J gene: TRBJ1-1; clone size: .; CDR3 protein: CASREGGMNTEAFF; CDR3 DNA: TGTGCCAGCAGAGAAGGAGGGATGAACACTGAAGCTTTCTTT
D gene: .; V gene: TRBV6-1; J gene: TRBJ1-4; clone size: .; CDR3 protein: CASGRRTNEKLFF; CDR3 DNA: TGTGCCAGCGGTAGGCGAACTAATGAAAAACTGTTTTTT
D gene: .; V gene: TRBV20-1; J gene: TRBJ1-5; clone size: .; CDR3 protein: CSASGSAGPQHF; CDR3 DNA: TGCAGTGCTTCGGGGTCTGCTGGCCCCCAGCATTTT
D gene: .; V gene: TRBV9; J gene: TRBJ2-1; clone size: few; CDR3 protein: CASSVSGSYNEQFF; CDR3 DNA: TGTGCCAGCAGCGTATCGGGCTCCTACAATGAGCAGTTCTTC
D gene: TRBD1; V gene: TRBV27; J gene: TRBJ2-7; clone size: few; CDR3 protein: CASSYLGTGEYEQYF; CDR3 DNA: TGTGCCAGCAGCTACTTAGGGACAGGAGAATACGAGCAGTACTTC
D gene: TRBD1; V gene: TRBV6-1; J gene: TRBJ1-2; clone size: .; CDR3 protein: CASKNLKTGGHNYGYTF; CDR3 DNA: TGTGCCAGCAAAAATCTTAAGACAGGGGGCCATAACTATGGCTACACCTTC
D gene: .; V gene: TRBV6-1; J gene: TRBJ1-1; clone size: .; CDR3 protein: CASSEVGGTEAFF; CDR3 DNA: TGTGCCAGCAGTGAAGTTGGAGGGACTGAAGCTTTCTTT
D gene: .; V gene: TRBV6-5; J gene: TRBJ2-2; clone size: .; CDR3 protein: CASSFQVAGELFF; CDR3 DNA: TGTGCCAGCAGTTTCCAAGTCGCCGGGGAGCTGTTTTTT
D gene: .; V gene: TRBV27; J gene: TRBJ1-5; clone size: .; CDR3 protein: CASSSGQFNQPQHF; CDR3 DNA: TGTGCCAGCAGTTCCGGACAGTTCAATCAGCCCCAGCATTTT
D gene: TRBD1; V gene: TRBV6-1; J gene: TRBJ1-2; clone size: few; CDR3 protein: CASSEGTGWFIYGYTF; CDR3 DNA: TGTGCCAGCAGTGAAGGGACAGGGTGGTTTATCTATGGCTACACCTTC
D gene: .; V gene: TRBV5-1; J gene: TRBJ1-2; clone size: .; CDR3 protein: CASSLEVGRGIGYTF; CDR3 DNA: TGCGCCAGCAGCTTGGAGGTAGGGAGGGGCATCGGCTACACCTTC
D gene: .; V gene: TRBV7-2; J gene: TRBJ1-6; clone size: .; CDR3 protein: CASSFGSNSPLHF; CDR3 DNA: TGTGCCAGCAGCTTTGGGTCTAATTCACCCCTCCACTTT
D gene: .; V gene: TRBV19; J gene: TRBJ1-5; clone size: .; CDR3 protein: CASSGLSGQPQHF; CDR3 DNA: TGTGCCAGTAGCGGGTTAAGTGGTCAGCCCCAGCATTTT
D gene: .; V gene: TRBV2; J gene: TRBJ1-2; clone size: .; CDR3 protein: CASSEARLQMNSYGYTF; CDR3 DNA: TGTGCCAGCAGTGAAGCGAGACTCCAGATGAATTCCTATGGCTACACCTTC
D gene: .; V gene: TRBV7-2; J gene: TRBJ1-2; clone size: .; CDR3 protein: CASSLVSGANYGYTF; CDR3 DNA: TGTGCCAGCAGCTTAGTCAGTGGGGCTAACTATGGCTACACCTTC
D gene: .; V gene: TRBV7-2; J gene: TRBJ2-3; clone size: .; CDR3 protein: CASSRGTDTQYF; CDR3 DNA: TGTGCCAGCAGTAGGGGGACAGATACGCAGTATTTT
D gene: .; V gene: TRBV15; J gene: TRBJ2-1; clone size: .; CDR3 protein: CATSRDQKGEQFF; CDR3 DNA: TGTGCCACCAGCAGAGACCAGAAGGGTGAGCAGTTCTTC